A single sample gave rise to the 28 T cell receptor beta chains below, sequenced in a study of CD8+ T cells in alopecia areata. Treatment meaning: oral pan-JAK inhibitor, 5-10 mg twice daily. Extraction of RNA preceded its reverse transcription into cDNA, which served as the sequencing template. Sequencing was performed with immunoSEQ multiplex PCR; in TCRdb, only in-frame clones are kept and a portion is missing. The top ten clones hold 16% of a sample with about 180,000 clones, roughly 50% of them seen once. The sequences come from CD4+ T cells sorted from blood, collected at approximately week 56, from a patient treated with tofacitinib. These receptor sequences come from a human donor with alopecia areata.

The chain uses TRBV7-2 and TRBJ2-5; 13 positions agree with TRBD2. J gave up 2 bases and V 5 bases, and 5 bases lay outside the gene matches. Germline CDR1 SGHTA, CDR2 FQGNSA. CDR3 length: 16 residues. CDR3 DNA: TGTGCCAGCAGCCAGGAACTAGCGGGGGGGCAAGAGACCCAGTACTTC. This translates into CASSQELAGGQETQYF.

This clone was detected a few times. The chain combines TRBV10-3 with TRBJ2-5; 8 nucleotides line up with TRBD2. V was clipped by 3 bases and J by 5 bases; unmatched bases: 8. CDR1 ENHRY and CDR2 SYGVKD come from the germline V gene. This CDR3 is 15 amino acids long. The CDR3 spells CAISDGSGGPETQYF. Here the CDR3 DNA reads TGTGCCATCAGTGACGGTTCGGGGGGGCCTGAGACCCAGTACTTC.

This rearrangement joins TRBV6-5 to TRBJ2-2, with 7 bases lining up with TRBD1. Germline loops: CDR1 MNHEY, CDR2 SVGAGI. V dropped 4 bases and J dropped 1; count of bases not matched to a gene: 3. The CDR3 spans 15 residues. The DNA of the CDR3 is TGTGCCAGCAGTTGGCGACAGGGGAACACCGGGGAGCTGTTTTTT. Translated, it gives CASSWRQGNTGELFF.

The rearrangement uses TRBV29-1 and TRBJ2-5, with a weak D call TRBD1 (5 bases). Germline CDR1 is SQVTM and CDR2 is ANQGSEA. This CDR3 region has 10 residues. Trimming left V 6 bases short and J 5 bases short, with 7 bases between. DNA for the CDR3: TGCAGCGTGAAGGGGGAGACCCAGTACTTC. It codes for CSVKGETQYF.

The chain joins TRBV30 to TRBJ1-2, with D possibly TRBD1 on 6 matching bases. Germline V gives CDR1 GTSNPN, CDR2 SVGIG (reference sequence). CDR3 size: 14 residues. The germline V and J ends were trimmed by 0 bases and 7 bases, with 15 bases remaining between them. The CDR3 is CAWSVVSQGGGYTF. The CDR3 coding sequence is TGTGCCTGGAGTGTAGTCTCACAGGGAGGTGGCTACACCTTC. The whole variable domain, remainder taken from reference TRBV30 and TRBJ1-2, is SQTIHQWPATLVQPVGSPLSLECTVEGTSNPNLYWYRQAAGRGLQLLFYSVGIGQISSEVPQNLSASRPQDRQFILSSKKLLLSDSGFYLCAWSVVSQGGGYTFGSGTRLTVV.

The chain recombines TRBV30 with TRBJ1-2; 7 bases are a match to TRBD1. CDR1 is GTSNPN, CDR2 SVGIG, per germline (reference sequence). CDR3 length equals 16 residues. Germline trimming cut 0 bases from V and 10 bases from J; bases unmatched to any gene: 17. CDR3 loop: CAWSVRGTGQFRVYTF. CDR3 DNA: TGTGCCTGGAGTGTACGGGGAACGGGACAGTTTAGGGTCTACACCTTC.

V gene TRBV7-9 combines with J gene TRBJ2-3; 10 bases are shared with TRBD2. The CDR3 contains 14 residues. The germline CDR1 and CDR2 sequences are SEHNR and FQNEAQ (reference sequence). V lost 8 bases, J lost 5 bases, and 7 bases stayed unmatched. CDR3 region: CASRPGLAKDTQYF. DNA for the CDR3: TGTGCCAGCCGGCCGGGACTAGCGAAAGATACGCAGTATTTT.

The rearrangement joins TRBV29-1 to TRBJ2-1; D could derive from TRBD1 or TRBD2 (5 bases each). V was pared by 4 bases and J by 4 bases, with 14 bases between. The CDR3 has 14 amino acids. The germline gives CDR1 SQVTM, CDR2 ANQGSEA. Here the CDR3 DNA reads TGCAGCGTTGTCGGGACCGGGTCGTACAATGAGCAGTTCTTC. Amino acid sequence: CSVVGTGSYNEQFF.

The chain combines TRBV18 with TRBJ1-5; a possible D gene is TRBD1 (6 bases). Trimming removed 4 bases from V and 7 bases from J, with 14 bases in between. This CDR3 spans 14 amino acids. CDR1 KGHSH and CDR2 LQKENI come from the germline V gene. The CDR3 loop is CASSQNTGNQPQHF. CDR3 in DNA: TGTGCCAGCTCACAAAATACAGGGAACCAGCCCCAGCATTTT.

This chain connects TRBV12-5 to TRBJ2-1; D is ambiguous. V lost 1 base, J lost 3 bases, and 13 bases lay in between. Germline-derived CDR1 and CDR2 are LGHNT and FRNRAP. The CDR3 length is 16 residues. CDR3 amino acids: CASGLALDGLYNEQFF. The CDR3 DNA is TGTGCTAGTGGTTTGGCCCTAGACGGTCTCTACAATGAGCAGTTCTTC.

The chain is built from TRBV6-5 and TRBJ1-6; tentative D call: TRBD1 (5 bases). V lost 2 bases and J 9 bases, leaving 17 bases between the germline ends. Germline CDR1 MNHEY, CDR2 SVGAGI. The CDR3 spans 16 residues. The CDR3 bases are TGTGCCAGCAGTTACGCCCGGGACCTTTCCGGTTCACCCCTCCACTTT. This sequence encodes CASSYARDLSGSPLHF.

The CDR3 DNA reads TGTGCCAGCAGCCCCGGGACAGGAACCTACGAGCAGTACTTC. Protein product: CASSPGTGTYEQYF. The chain recombines TRBV5-6 with TRBJ2-7; 8 bases are shared with TRBD1. Losses at the gene ends were 4 bases for V and 2 bases for J; bases not matched to a gene: 5. The CDR3 sequence is 14 residues long. Germline lookup yields CDR1 SGHDT and CDR2 YYEEEE.

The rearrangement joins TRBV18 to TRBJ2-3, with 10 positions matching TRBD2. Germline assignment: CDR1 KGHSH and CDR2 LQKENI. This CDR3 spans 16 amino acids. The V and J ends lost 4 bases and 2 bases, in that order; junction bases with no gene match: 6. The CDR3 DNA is TGTGCCAGCTCACAAGGACTAGCGGTTTACACAGATACGCAGTATTTT. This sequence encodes CASSQGLAVYTDTQYF.

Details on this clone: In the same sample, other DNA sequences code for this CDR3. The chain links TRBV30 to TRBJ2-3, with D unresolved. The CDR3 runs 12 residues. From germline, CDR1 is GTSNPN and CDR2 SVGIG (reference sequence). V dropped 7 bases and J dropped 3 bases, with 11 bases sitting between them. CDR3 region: CALDRITDTQYF. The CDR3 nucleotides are TGTGCCTTGGATCGGATTACAGATACGCAGTATTTT.

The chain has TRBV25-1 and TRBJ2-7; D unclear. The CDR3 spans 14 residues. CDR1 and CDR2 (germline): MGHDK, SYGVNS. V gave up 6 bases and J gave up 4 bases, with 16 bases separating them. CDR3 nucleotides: TGTGCCAGCAGCAGGCTGACGGAACCTTACGAGCAGTACTTC. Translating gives CASSRLTEPYEQYF.

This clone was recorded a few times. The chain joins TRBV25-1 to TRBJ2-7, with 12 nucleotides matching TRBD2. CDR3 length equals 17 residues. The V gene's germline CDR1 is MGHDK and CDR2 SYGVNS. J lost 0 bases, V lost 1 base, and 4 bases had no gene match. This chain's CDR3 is CASSESQTSGGSYEQYF. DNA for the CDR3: TGTGCCAGCAGTGAATCCCAGACTAGCGGGGGCTCCTACGAGCAGTACTTC.

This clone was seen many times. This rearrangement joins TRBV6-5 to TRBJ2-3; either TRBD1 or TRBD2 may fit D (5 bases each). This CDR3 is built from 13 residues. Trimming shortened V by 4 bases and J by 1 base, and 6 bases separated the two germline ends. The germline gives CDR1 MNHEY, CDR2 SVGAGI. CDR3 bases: TGTGCCAGCAGTTGGGACGGCACAGATACGCAGTATTTT. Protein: CASSWDGTDTQYF.

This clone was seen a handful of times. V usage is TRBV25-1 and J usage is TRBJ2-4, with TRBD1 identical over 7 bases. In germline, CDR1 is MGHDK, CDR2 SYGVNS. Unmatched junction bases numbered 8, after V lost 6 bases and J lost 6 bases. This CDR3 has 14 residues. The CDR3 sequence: CASSRQGMGNIQYF. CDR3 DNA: TGTGCCAGCAGCCGACAGGGCATGGGAAACATTCAGTACTTC.

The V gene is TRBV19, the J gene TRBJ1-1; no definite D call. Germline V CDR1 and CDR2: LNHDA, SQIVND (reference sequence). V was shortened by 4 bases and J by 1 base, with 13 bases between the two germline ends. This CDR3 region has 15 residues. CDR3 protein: CASSTGRPGNTEAFF. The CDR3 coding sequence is TGTGCCAGTAGTACCGGACGCCCGGGGAACACTGAAGCTTTCTTT.

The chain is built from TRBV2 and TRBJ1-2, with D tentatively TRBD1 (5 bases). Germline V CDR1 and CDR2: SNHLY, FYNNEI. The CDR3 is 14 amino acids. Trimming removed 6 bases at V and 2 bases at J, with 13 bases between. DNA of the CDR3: TGTGCCAGCAGGGGCGACAGACCAAACTATGGCTACACCTTC. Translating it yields CASRGDRPNYGYTF.

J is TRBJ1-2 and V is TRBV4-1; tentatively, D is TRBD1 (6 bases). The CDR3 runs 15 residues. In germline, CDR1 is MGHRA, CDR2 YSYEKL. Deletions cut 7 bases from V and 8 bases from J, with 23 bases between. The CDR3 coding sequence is TGCGCCAGCAACACCATTGGGGGGCCTCGAAAGGGCTACACCTTC. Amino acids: CASNTIGGPRKGYTF.

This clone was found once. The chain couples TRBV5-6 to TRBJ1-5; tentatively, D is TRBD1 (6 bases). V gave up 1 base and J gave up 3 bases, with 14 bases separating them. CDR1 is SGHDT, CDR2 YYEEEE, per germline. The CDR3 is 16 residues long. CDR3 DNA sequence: TGTGCCAGCAGCTTGAGGGCGGGACACCCCAATCAGCCCCAGCATTTT. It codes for CASSLRAGHPNQPQHF. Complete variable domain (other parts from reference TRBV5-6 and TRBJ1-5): DAGVTQSPTHLIKTRGQQVTLRCSPKSGHDTVSWYQQALGQGPQFIFQYYEEEERQRGNFPDRFSGHQFPNYSSELNVNALLLGDSALYLCASSLRAGHPNQPQHFGDGTRLSIL.

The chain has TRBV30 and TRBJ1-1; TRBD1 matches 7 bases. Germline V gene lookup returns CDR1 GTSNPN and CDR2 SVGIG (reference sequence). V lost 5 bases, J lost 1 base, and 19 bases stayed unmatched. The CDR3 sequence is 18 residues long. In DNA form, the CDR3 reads TGTGCCTGGTTACCGTACACAACGATCTCAGGGGGGAACACTGAAGCTTTCTTT. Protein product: CAWLPYTTISGGNTEAFF.

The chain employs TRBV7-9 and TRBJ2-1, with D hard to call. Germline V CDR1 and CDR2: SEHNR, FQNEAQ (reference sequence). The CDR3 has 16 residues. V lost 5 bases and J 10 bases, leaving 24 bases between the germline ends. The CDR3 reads CASSPRIDLEVREQFF. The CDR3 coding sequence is TGTGCCAGCAGCCCTCGAATCGATCTTGAGGTTCGCGAGCAGTTCTTC.

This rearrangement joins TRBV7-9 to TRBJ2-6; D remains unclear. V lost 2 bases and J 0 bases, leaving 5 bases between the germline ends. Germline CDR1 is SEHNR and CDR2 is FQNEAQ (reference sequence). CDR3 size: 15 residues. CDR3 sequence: CASSLWISGANVLTF. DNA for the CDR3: TGTGCCAGCAGCTTATGGATCTCTGGGGCCAACGTCCTGACTTTC.

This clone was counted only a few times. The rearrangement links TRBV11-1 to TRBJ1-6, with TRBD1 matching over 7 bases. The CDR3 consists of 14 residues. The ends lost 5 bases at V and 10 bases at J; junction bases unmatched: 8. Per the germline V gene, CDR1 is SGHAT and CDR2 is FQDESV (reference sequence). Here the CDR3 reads CASSRDRERSPLHF. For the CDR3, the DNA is TGTGCCAGCAGCCGCGACAGGGAGCGGTCACCCCTCCACTTT.

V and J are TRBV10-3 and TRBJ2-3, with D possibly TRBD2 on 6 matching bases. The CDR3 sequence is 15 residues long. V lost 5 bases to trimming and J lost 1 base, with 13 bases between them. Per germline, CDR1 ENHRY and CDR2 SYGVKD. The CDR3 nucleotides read TGTGCCATCAGTCCCGGGGGTGTTGGCACAGATACGCAGTATTTT. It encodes CAISPGGVGTDTQYF.

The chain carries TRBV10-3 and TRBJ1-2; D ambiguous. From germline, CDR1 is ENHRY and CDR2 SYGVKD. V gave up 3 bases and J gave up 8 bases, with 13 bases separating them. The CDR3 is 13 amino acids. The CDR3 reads CAISDAAPGGYTF. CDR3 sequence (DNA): TGTGCCATCAGTGACGCAGCCCCCGGAGGCTACACCTTC.